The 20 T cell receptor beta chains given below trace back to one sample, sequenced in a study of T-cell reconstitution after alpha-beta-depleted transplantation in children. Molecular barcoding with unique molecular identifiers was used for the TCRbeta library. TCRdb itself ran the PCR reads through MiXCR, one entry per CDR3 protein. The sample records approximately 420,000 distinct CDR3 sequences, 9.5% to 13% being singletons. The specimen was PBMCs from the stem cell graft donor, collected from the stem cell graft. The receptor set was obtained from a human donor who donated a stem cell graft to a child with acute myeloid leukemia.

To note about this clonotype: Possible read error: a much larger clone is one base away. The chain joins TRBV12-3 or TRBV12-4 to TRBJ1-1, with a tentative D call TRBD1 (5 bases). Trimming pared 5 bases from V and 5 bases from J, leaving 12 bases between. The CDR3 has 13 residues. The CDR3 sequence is CASSQSWGTEAFF. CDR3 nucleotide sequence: TGTGCCAGCAGTCAAAGCTGGGGGACTGAAGCTTTCTTT.

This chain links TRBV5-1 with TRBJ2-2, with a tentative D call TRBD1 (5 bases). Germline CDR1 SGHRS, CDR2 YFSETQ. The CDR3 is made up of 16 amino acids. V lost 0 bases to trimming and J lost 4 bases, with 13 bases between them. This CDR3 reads CASSLDLQGRTGELFF. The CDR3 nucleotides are TGCGCCAGCAGCTTGGATCTGCAGGGTCGCACCGGGGAGCTGTTTTTT.

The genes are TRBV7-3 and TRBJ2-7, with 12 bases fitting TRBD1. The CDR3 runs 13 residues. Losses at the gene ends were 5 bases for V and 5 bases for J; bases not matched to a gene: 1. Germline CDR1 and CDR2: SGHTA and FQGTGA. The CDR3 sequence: CASSGTGGHEQYF. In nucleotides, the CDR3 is TGTGCCAGCAGCGGGACAGGGGGCCACGAGCAGTACTTC.

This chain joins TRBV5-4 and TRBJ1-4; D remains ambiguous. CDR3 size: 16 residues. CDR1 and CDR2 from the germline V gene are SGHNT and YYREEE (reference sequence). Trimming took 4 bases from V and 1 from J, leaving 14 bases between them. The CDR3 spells CASSPDGLITNEKLFF. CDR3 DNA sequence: TGTGCCAGCAGCCCGGACGGACTGATAACTAATGAAAAACTGTTTTTT.

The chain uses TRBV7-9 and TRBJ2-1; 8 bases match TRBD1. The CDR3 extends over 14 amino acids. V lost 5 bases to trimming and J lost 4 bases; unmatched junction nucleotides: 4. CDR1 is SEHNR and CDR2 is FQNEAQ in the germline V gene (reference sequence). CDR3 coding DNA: TGTGCCAGCAGCCCGGGACAGGATTACAATGAGCAGTTCTTC. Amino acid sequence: CASSPGQDYNEQFF.

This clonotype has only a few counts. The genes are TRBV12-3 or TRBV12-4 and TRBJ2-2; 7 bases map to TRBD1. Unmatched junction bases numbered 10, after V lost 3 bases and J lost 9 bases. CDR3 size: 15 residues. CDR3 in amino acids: CASSFSGTDIRELFF. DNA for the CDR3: TGTGCCAGCAGTTTCTCCGGGACAGATATCAGGGAGCTGTTTTTT.

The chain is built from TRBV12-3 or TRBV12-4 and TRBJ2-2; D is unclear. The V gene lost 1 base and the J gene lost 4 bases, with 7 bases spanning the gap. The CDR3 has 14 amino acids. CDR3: CASSLGLLTGELFF. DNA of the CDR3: TGTGCCAGCAGTTTAGGTCTACTCACCGGGGAGCTGTTTTTT.

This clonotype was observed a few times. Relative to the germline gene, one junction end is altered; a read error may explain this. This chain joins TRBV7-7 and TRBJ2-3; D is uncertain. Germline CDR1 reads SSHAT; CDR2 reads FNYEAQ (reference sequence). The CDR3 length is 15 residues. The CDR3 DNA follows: TGTGCTAGCAGCCCAGAACTTAGGAGCACAGATACGCAGTATTTT. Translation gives CASSPELRSTDTQYF.

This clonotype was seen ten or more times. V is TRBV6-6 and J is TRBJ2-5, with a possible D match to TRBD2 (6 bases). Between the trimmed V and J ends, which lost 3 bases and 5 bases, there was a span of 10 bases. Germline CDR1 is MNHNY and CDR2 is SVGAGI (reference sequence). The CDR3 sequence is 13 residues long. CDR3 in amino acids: CASSYGGLETQYF. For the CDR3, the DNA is TGTGCCAGCAGTTATGGAGGGTTGGAGACCCAGTACTTC.

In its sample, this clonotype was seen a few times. This CDR3 is CSVSRGGGEQFF. The CDR3 bases are TGCAGCGTGTCGAGAGGAGGCGGGGAGCAGTTCTTC. J is TRBJ2-1 and V is TRBV29-1; TRBD2 is a possible D gene (5 bases). This CDR3 is 12 amino acids long. V was shortened by 6 bases and J by 10 bases, with 16 bases between the two germline ends. Germline V gene sequence: CDR1 SQVTM, CDR2 ANQGSEA.

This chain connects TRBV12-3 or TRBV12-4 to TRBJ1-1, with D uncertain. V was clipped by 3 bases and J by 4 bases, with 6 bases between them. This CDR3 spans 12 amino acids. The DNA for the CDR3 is TGTGCCAGCAGTTTCGGGCTCACTGAAGCTTTCTTT. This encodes CASSFGLTEAFF.

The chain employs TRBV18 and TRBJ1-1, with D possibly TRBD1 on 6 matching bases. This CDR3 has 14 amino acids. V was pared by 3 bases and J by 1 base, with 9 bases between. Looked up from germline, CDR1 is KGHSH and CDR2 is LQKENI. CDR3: CASSPSRGNTEAFF. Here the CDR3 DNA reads TGTGCCAGCTCACCTTCCAGGGGGAACACTGAAGCTTTCTTT. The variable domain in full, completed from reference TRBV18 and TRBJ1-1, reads NAGVMQNPRHLVRRRGQEARLRCSPMKGHSHVYWYRQLPEEGLKFMVYLQKENIIDESGMPKERFSAEFPKEGPSILRIQQVVRGDSAAYFCASSPSRGNTEAFFGQGTRLTVV.

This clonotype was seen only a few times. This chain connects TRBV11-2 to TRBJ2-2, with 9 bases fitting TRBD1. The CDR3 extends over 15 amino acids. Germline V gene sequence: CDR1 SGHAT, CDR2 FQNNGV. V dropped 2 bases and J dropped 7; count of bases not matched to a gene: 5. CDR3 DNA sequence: TGTGCCAGCAGCTTACATGGGACAGGGATCGGGGAGCTGTTTTTT. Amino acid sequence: CASSLHGTGIGELFF.

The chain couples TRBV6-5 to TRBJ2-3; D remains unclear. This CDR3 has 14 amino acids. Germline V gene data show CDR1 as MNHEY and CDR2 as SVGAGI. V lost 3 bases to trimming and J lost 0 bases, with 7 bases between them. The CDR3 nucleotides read TGTGCCAGCAGTTATACACGGAGCACAGATACGCAGTATTTT. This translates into CASSYTRSTDTQYF.

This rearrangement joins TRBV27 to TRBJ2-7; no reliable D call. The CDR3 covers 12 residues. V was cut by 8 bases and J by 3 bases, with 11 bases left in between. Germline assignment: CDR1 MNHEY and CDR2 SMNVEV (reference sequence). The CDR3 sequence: CASRRSFYEQYF. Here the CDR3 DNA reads TGTGCCAGCCGACGGTCCTTCTACGAGCAGTACTTC.

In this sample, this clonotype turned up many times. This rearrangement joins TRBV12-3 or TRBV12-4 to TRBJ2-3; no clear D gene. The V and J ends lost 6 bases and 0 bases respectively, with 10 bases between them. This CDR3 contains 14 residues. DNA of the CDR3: TGTGCCAGCAGCTTATCGAAGAGCACAGATACGCAGTATTTT. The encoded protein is CASSLSKSTDTQYF.

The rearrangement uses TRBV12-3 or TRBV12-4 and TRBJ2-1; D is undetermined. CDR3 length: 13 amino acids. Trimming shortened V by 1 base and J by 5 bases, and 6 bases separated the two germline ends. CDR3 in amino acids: CASSLVVDNEQFF. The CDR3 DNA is TGTGCCAGCAGTTTAGTCGTAGACAATGAGCAGTTCTTC.

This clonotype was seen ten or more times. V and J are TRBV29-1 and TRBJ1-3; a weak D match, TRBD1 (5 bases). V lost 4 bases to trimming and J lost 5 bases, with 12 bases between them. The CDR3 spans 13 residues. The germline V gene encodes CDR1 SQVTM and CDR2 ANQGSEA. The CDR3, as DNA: TGCAGCGTTGCCGGGACCCAACGAAACACCATATATTTT. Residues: CSVAGTQRNTIYF.

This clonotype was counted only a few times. CDR3 in amino acids: CASSEGLAGPFTEQYF. CDR3 bases: TGCGCCAGCAGCGAGGGACTAGCGGGCCCGTTCACTGAGCAGTACTTC. The chain couples TRBV5-1 to TRBJ2-7; 12 bases fit TRBD2. There are 16 residues in the CDR3. J was trimmed by 7 bases and V by 4 bases; bases with no gene match: 12. The V gene's germline CDR1 is SGHRS and CDR2 YFSETQ.

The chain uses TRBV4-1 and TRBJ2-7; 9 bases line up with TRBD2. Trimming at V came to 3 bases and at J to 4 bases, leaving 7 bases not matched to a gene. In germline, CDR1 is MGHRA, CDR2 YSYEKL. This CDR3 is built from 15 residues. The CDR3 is CASSQESSGTYEQYF. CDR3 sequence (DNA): TGCGCCAGCAGCCAGGAGTCTAGCGGGACATACGAGCAGTACTTC.